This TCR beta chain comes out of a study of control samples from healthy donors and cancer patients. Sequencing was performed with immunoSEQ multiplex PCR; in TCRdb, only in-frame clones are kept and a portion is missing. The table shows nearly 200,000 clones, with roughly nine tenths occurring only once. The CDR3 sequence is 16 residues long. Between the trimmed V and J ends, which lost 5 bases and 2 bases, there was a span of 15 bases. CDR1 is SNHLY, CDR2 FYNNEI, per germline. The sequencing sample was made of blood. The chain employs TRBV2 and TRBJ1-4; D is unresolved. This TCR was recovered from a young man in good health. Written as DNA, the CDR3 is TGTGCCAGCAGTTTATCACCAGGAGGCACTAATGAAAAACTGTTTTTT. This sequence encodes CASSLSPGGTNEKLFF.